This T cell receptor (beta chain) was captured by sequencing in a study of T cell repertoires in cytomegalovirus infection. Study summary: Matching HLA type and CMV infection were both indicated by public TCR beta signatures. General study findings and limits: What dominated the ex vivo response were HLA-C-restricted CMV-specific TCR beta clonotypes. Summed frequency of shared TCR beta families picked out CMV carriers who also had the relevant HLA.

A word on this clonotype: What it recognizes is unknown.

CDR3 size: 14 residues. Trimming took 5 bases from V and 7 from J, leaving 14 bases between them. Germline V gene data show CDR1 as SGHAT and CDR2 as FQNNGV. Each CDR3 protein is one row after TCRdb ran MiXCR on the reads. The repertoire holds about 360,000 distinct CDR3 sequences, with over 15% as singletons. J is TRBJ1-4 and V is TRBV11-2; D gene uncertain. The sequenced sample consisted of PBMCs. The TCR sequence derives from a human donor in good health (CMV status not recorded). Some clones in this sample may be carry-over from other donors' samples. CDR3 sequence reads: CASSRVVNGEKLFF. The CDR3 DNA reads as TGTGCCAGCAGCCGGGTGGTAAACGGTGAAAAACTGTTTTTT.